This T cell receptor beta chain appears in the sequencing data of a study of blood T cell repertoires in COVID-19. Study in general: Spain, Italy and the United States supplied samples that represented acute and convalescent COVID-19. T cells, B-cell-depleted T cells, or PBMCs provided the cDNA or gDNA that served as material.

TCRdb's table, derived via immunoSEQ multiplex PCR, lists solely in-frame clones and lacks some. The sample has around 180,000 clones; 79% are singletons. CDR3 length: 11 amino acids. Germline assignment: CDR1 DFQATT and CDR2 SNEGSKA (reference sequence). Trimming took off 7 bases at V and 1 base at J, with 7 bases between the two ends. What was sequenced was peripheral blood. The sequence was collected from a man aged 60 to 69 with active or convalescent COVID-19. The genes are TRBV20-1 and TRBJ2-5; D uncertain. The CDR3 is CSVTGQETQYF. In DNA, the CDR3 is TGCAGTGTTACCGGCCAAGAGACCCAGTACTTC.